A single T cell receptor (beta chain) is shown here with its context. Its specificity is unknown. The data belong to a study of radiotherapy plus CTLA-4 blockade in lung cancer. Overall study context: Objective response was observed in over 15% of patients, and disease control in 31%. Overall study findings and caveats: Early shifts in blood T cell clones, with interferon-beta, reportedly predicted response best.

Germline CDR1 MDHEN, CDR2 SYDVKM. Between the trimmed V and J ends, which lost 2 bases and 2 bases, there was a span of 7 bases. The CDR3 is 13 residues long. The data were produced by immunoSEQ multiplex PCR, yet TCRdb's version contains in-frame clones alone and is incomplete. The sample has around 70,000 clones; around 87% are singletons. This clonotype originated in a human donor with non-small cell lung cancer that progressed on radiotherapy plus ipilimumab. Material: peripheral blood, obtained from a patient treated with radiotherapy plus ipilimumab. The V call is TRBV28, the J call TRBJ2-7; D is ambiguous. The CDR3 DNA is TGTGCCAGCAGTTTAACGGAGACCTACGAGCAGTACGTC. Encoded protein: CASSLTETYEQYV.